This is a list of T cell receptor beta chains from one sample in a study of cytomegalovirus exposure and HLA in healthy donors. Libraries were prepared by immunoSEQ multiplex PCR; TCRdb keeps only in-frame clonotypes and omits some of them. The sample lists about 160,000 clones, approximately 86% occurring once. Sample: PBMCs. The receptors come from a woman younger than 30 in good health and CMV-seronegative. Each CDR3 is given with its conserved first and last residue. D genes are given only for firm matches. Expanded clones get a size class; other rows say once, few or many, or leave the size out.

J: TRBJ2-1
V: TRBV2
size: -
D: TRBD1
DNA: TGTGCCAGCAAGGGGAACAGGGGGTTAGCAGGCAATGAGCAGTTCTTC
CDR3: CASKGNRGLAGNEQFF

J: TRBJ2-5
V: TRBV9
size: -
D: TRBD1
DNA: TGTGCCAGCACCAAGGGGGACAGTAGGGAGACCCAGTACTTC
CDR3: CASTKGDSRETQYF

J: TRBJ2-1
V: TRBV9
size: -
D: TRBD1
DNA: TGTGCCAGCAGCTCATACAGGGGCGGGAATGAGCAGTTCTTC
CDR3: CASSSYRGGNEQFF

J: TRBJ2-3
V: TRBV2
size: -
D: TRBD2
DNA: TGTGCCAGCAGTGCGGGGAGGGAGGATACGCAGTATTTT
CDR3: CASSAGREDTQYF

J: TRBJ1-5
V: TRBV19
size: -
D: TRBD1
DNA: TGTGCCAGTAGGGAGACAGGGGGTCAGCCCCAGCATTTT
CDR3: CASRETGGQPQHF

J: TRBJ2-7
V: TRBV7-2
size: -
D: -
DNA: TGTGCCAGCAGCTTAGGCCGGACATCCTACGAGCAGTACTTC
CDR3: CASSLGRTSYEQYF

J: TRBJ1-4
V: TRBV9
size: few
D: -
DNA: TGTGCCAGCAGCGTAGATAGTGAAAAACTGTTTTTT
CDR3: CASSVDSEKLFF

J: TRBJ2-1
V: TRBV6-4
size: -
D: TRBD2
DNA: TGTGCCAGCAGTAGACTAGCGGGGGCGCTTGAGCAGTTCTTC
CDR3: CASSRLAGALEQFF

J: TRBJ2-7
V: TRBV6-6
size: -
D: -
DNA: TGTGCCAGCAGTAACAGCCAGGGTACCCACGAGCAGTACTTC
CDR3: CASSNSQGTHEQYF

J: TRBJ2-1
V: TRBV4-3
size: -
D: -
DNA: TGCGCCAGCAGCCACAACCTCGGACGAGGGAACAATGAGCAGTTCTTC
CDR3: CASSHNLGRGNNEQFF

J: TRBJ1-1
V: TRBV7-9
size: -
D: -
DNA: TGTGCCAGCAGCCCCCACTCGGGGATGAACACTGAAGCTTTCTTT
CDR3: CASSPHSGMNTEAFF

J: TRBJ2-7
V: TRBV5-4
size: -
D: TRBD2
DNA: TGTGCCAGCAGCTTGACTAGCGAGTCCTACGAGCAGTACTTC
CDR3: CASSLTSESYEQYF

J: TRBJ2-2
V: TRBV7-9
size: -
D: TRBD2
DNA: TGTGCCAGCAGCTTCGAACTAGCGGGAGCCGGGGAGCTGTTTTTT
CDR3: CASSFELAGAGELFF

J: TRBJ1-6
V: TRBV10-3
size: -
D: -
DNA: TGTGCCATCAGGCGGGAGGCCAGCGGAGGCTCGTCACCCCTCCACTTT
CDR3: CAIRREASGGSSPLHF

J: TRBJ1-5
V: TRBV30
size: -
D: -
DNA: TGTGCCTGGAGTTTGGACAGAGGCCCGCTGGGGCCCCAGCATTTT
CDR3: CAWSLDRGPLGPQHF

J: TRBJ1-5
V: TRBV4-3
size: -
D: TRBD1
DNA: TGCGCCAGCAGCCACTGGACAGGGGGCAATCAGCCCCAGCATTTT
CDR3: CASSHWTGGNQPQHF

J: TRBJ2-7
V: TRBV4-3
size: -
D: TRBD1
DNA: TGCGCCAGCAGCCAAGAAATGGGACAGGCGCATTTCGAGCAGTACTTC
CDR3: CASSQEMGQAHFEQYF

J: TRBJ1-2
V: TRBV11-2
size: -
D: TRBD1
DNA: TGTGCCAGCAGCTTAGGACCGGGACAGAGTTTTCCTAACTATGGCTACACCTTC
CDR3: CASSLGPGQSFPNYGYTF

J: TRBJ2-7
V: TRBV12-1
size: -
D: -
DNA: TGTGCCAGCAGCCTCCCCATACGGGACAGACCCTACGAGCAGTACTTC
CDR3: CASSLPIRDRPYEQYF

J: TRBJ1-1
V: TRBV6-5
size: -
D: -
DNA: TGTGCCAGCAGTTACCGCTCCGACAGACTGAACACTGAAGCTTTCTTT
CDR3: CASSYRSDRLNTEAFF

J: TRBJ1-2
V: TRBV6-5
size: once
D: TRBD1
DNA: TGTGCCAGCAGTTACTCGACGGGACAGGGGCGCTATGGCTACACCTTC
CDR3: CASSYSTGQGRYGYTF

J: TRBJ1-2
V: TRBV9
size: few
D: TRBD1
DNA: TGTGCCAGCAGCGTAGAGGGACAGGCCTATGGCTACACCTTC
CDR3: CASSVEGQAYGYTF

J: TRBJ1-1
V: TRBV7-6
size: few
D: TRBD1
DNA: TGTGCCAGCAGCGAGGGACAGGGGATGATTAGTGAAGCTTTCTTT
CDR3: CASSEGQGMISEAFF

J: TRBJ2-1
V: TRBV9
size: -
D: TRBD2
DNA: TGTGCCAGCAGCGTAAGAGGTCAGCGGGGGTACAATGGGGGCGATGAGCAGTTCTTC
CDR3: CASSVRGQRGYNGGDEQFF

J: TRBJ1-1
V: TRBV7-9
size: -
D: TRBD1
DNA: TGTGCCAGCAGTTACGACCGGGACAGGGGTGACACTGAAGCTTTCTTT
CDR3: CASSYDRDRGDTEAFF

J: TRBJ2-5
V: TRBV18
size: -
D: -
DNA: TGTGCCAGCTCACGCGCCGAGACCCAGTACTTC
CDR3: CASSRAETQYF

J: TRBJ1-1
V: TRBV7-3
size: -
D: -
DNA: TGTGCCAGCAGCTTGACAGGGAACACTGAAGCTTTCTTT
CDR3: CASSLTGNTEAFF

J: TRBJ2-2
V: TRBV2
size: -
D: TRBD2
DNA: TGTGCCAGCAGTGGGAGCGGGGGGTCGACCGGGGAGCTGTTTTTT
CDR3: CASSGSGGSTGELFF

J: TRBJ2-4
V: TRBV18
size: -
D: -
DNA: TGTGCCAGCTCACCTCAAGCAGGGGTGGCCATTCAGTACTTC
CDR3: CASSPQAGVAIQYF

J: TRBJ2-5
V: TRBV4-2
size: -
D: TRBD2
DNA: TGTGCCAGCAGCCAAGAGAGGGGCGGGGGGCAAGAGACCCAGTACTTC
CDR3: CASSQERGGGQETQYF

J: TRBJ2-7
V: TRBV9
size: -
D: TRBD1
DNA: TGTGCCAGCAGCGTTGGGACAGGGGGCTCCTACGAGCAGTACTTC
CDR3: CASSVGTGGSYEQYF

J: TRBJ1-2
V: TRBV7-9
size: -
D: TRBD1
DNA: TGTGCCAGCAGTTCCCGGGACAGGGGGCTTGGCTATGGCTACACCTTC
CDR3: CASSSRDRGLGYGYTF

J: TRBJ2-7
V: TRBV6-1
size: -
D: -
DNA: TGTGCCAGCAGCCCTCCGGGAGTCTTCTCCTACGAGCAGTACTTC
CDR3: CASSPPGVFSYEQYF

J: TRBJ2-2
V: TRBV9
size: -
D: TRBD2
DNA: TGTGCCAGCAGCCCCCTTCAGCGGGGCCCCTTGGGCGGGGAGCTGTTTTTT
CDR3: CASSPLQRGPLGGELFF

J: TRBJ1-1
V: TRBV19
size: -
D: TRBD1
DNA: TGTGCCAGTAAGACAGGGCTGAACACTGAAGCTTTCTTT
CDR3: CASKTGLNTEAFF

J: TRBJ1-1
V: TRBV10-3
size: -
D: -
DNA: TGTGCCATCAGTGAGGGGGGCGCGGGCACTGAAGCTTTCTTT
CDR3: CAISEGGAGTEAFF

J: TRBJ1-2
V: TRBV4-1
size: -
D: -
DNA: TGCGCCAGCAGCCAAGATTACGGGTTGGATGGCTACACCTTC
CDR3: CASSQDYGLDGYTF

J: TRBJ2-1
V: TRBV27
size: -
D: -
DNA: TGTGCCAGCACAAGGGGGGGGTCAAATGAGCAGTTCTTC
CDR3: CASTRGGSNEQFF

J: TRBJ2-1
V: TRBV9
size: -
D: TRBD2
DNA: TGTGCCAGCAGCGCGTTTCGGACTAGCGGGTACAATGAGCAGTTCTTC
CDR3: CASSAFRTSGYNEQFF

J: TRBJ1-2
V: TRBV18
size: -
D: -
DNA: TGTGCCAGCTCACCTCCGGGGGGGTCTGACTATGGCTACACCTTC
CDR3: CASSPPGGSDYGYTF

J: TRBJ2-3
V: TRBV5-1
size: -
D: -
DNA: TGCGCCAGCAGCCATAGCTCAGGGTACACAGATACGCAGTATTTT
CDR3: CASSHSSGYTDTQYF

J: TRBJ2-1
V: TRBV5-1
size: -
D: TRBD1
DNA: TGCGCCAGCAGCTTGGGACAGGGGATCTCCTACAATGAGCAGTTCTTC
CDR3: CASSLGQGISYNEQFF

J: TRBJ2-7
V: TRBV5-1
size: -
D: TRBD2
DNA: TGCGCCAGCACGACTAGCGGGGGGGCCTACGAGCAGTACTTC
CDR3: CASTTSGGAYEQYF

J: TRBJ2-7
V: TRBV5-1
size: -
D: TRBD1
DNA: TGCGCCAGCAGCTCGGGGGACAGGGTATACGAGCAGTACTTC
CDR3: CASSSGDRVYEQYF

J: TRBJ1-2
V: TRBV20-1
size: -
D: -
DNA: TGCAGTGCTCCCTACCATTATGGCTACACCTTC
CDR3: CSAPYHYGYTF

J: TRBJ1-6
V: TRBV10-3
size: -
D: -
DNA: TGTGCCATCAGTGAGTCTGCCAGGGAAAATTCACCCCTCCACTTT
CDR3: CAISESARENSPLHF

J: TRBJ2-7
V: TRBV7-2
size: few
D: TRBD2
DNA: TGTGCCAGCAGCTTCAGAGCGGGAGGGCCGGGGGCGTACGAGCAGTACTTC
CDR3: CASSFRAGGPGAYEQYF

J: TRBJ2-3
V: TRBV7-2
size: -
D: TRBD2
DNA: TGTGCCAGCAGCCCTGGACTAGCGGCTACAGATACGCAGTATTTT
CDR3: CASSPGLAATDTQYF

J: TRBJ1-6
V: TRBV28
size: -
D: -
DNA: TGTGCCAGCAGTTTGCGGAGCTCCTATAATTCACCCCTCCACTTT
CDR3: CASSLRSSYNSPLHF

J: TRBJ2-5
V: TRBV5-1
size: -
D: TRBD2
DNA: TGCGCCAGCAGCCAAAGCGGGAGCGGAGAGACCCAGTACTTC
CDR3: CASSQSGSGETQYF

J: TRBJ2-7
V: TRBV7-9
size: -
D: TRBD1
DNA: TGTGCCAGCAGCTTCATCTCAGGGGGCGTAAACGAGCAGTACTTC
CDR3: CASSFISGGVNEQYF

J: TRBJ1-4
V: TRBV10-3
size: -
D: -
DNA: TGTGCCATCAGTCTCTCTAAGGGGAATGAAAAACTGTTTTTT
CDR3: CAISLSKGNEKLFF

J: TRBJ1-3
V: TRBV7-8
size: -
D: -
DNA: TGTGCCAGCAGCTTTCGGGGAATCGCGGGAAACACCATATATTTT
CDR3: CASSFRGIAGNTIYF

J: TRBJ2-3
V: TRBV18
size: -
D: -
DNA: TGTGCCAGCTCACCAAGCTGGAGGCAGTATTTT
CDR3: CASSPSWRQYF

J: TRBJ2-3
V: TRBV6-6
size: -
D: -
DNA: TGTGCCAGCAGTTGGGGCGGCTGGACAACAGATACGCAGTATTTT
CDR3: CASSWGGWTTDTQYF

J: TRBJ2-1
V: TRBV5-6
size: -
D: TRBD2
DNA: TGTGCCAGCAGCTTGGAGAGGCGGGGGGCCTACAATGAGCAGTTCTTC
CDR3: CASSLERRGAYNEQFF

J: TRBJ1-2
V: TRBV5-1
size: once
D: TRBD1
DNA: TGCGCCAGCAGCTCGGACATGTTCATCCGGGACAGGGTGGTTGGTGGCTACACCTTC
CDR3: CASSSDMFIRDRVVGGYTF

J: TRBJ1-1
V: TRBV6-1
size: -
D: -
DNA: TGTGCCAGCTTGGGACACACCACTGAAGCTTTCTTT
CDR3: CASLGHTTEAFF

J: TRBJ2-2
V: TRBV19
size: -
D: -
DNA: TGTGCCAGCTTTAGCGGGACAGCGAACACCGGGGAGCTGTTTTTT
CDR3: CASFSGTANTGELFF

J: TRBJ1-1
V: TRBV6-1
size: -
D: -
DNA: TGTGCCAGCATCGGGACTCTTGGAGGGGCTTTCTTT
CDR3: CASIGTLGGAFF